The present entry profiles one TCR beta chain with its context. This sample stems from a study of glioma-infiltrating T cells. CDR3 size: 13 residues. Trimming shortened V by 5 bases and J by 1 base, and 9 bases separated the two germline ends. Per germline, CDR1 MNHNS and CDR2 SASEGT. Amplification of TCR alpha and beta CDR3 regions from RNA used iRepertoire nested multiplex PCR. MiXCR, applied by TCRdb to the multiplex PCR reads, yields one record per CDR3 protein. The sample has about 410,000 distinct CDR3 sequences; 41% are singletons. The clonotype originates from a human donor with low-grade glioma or glioblastoma, undergoing nonglioma brain surgery, or in good health (not recorded which). This chain joins TRBV6-1 and TRBJ2-7, with D possibly matching TRBD1 (5 bases). The sample comprised glioma tissue, nonneoplastic brain tissue, or PBMCs (not recorded which). The CDR3 bases are TGTGCCAGCAGTAAGACAGAGTCCTACGAGCAGTACTTC. It specifies CASSKTESYEQYF.